This passage covers 16 T cell receptor beta chains from one sample sequenced in a study of T cell responses to AZD1222 COVID-19 vaccine (TCRdb year 2021). The time point label of this sample denotes: about 28 days (+/-7) after the second vaccine dose. The sample's treatment or condition, from its label and the paper: meningococcal conjugate vaccine given as trial control. The protocol used for the library was the immunoSEQ multiplex PCR assay. The table was pulled from immuneACCESS by TCRdb, which kept in-frame rearrangements only. Such tables lose some clones; where checked, under half of the loss comes from unresolved V genes, and the rest has no known cause. In all, the sample holds around 130,000 clones, and 75% to 95% of those were seen once. The top ten clonotypes cover 3.5% to 4.5% of the sample. The sample here was peripheral blood, taken 28 days after the second dose of the MenACWY control vaccine. These receptors all stem from an adult who received the MenACWY meningococcal vaccine as a control.

The chain links TRBV30 to TRBJ1-5; D might be TRBD1 (5 bases). V was cut by 5 bases and J by 0 bases, with 11 bases left in between. Germline CDR1 GTSNPN, CDR2 SVGIG (reference sequence). This CDR3 contains 14 residues. CDR3 coding DNA: TGTGCCTGGGGGGCTGGGGGTAGCAATCAGCCCCAGCATTTT. This sequence encodes CAWGAGGSNQPQHF.

The chain has TRBV12-3 or TRBV12-4 and TRBJ2-3; D call uncertain. V lost 5 bases and J lost 8, with 8 bases in between. The CDR3 covers 11 residues. CDR3 DNA: TGTGCCAGCAGTCCTCTGGGTACGCAGTATTTT. Translated, it gives CASSPLGTQYF.

The chain carries TRBV28 and TRBJ2-3, with 13 bases identical to TRBD2. CDR3 length equals 16 residues. J was trimmed by 4 bases and V by 5 bases; bases with no gene match: 6. Germline V gene sequence: CDR1 MDHEN, CDR2 SYDVKM. Here the CDR3 DNA reads TGTGCCAGCAGTCCCTGGACTAGCGGGAGACCAGATACGCAGTATTTT. Translated: CASSPWTSGRPDTQYF.

J is TRBJ2-1 and V is TRBV15; 7 bases line up with TRBD2. With 4 bases clipped from V and 0 bases from J, the junction kept 3 bases outside the gene matches. The V gene's germline CDR1 is LNHNV and CDR2 YYDKDF (reference sequence). CDR3 size: 15 residues. The CDR3 loop reads CATSTRTSSYNEQFF. DNA of the CDR3: TGTGCCACCAGCACCCGGACTAGCTCCTACAATGAGCAGTTCTTC.

The chain carries TRBV3-1 (or the pseudogene TRBV3-2) and TRBJ2-7; TRBD2 might be the D (5 bases). Trimming shortened V by 4 bases and J by 5 bases, and 18 bases separated the two germline ends. This CDR3 contains 15 residues. Germline-derived CDR1 and CDR2 are LGHDT and YNNKEL (reference sequence). The CDR3 reads CASSPRTRTSDEQYF. As DNA, the CDR3 is TGTGCCAGCAGCCCTCGAACCCGTACTAGTGACGAGCAGTACTTC.

This clone was seen once. This chain uses TRBV6-5 with TRBJ2-3; no clear D gene. Germline values: CDR1 MNHEY, CDR2 SVGAGI. This CDR3 is 16 amino acids long. Deletions cut 2 bases from V and 0 bases from J, with 12 bases between. DNA for the CDR3: TGTGCCAGCAGTTACGATACCAGATCGAGCACAGATACGCAGTATTTT. It yields the protein CASSYDTRSSTDTQYF.

The genes are TRBV5-4 and TRBJ1-4; D is possibly TRBD1 (6 bases). Germline lookup yields CDR1 SGHNT and CDR2 YYREEE (reference sequence). This CDR3 has 15 amino acids. Trimming removed 1 base at V and 8 bases at J, with 15 bases between. CDR3 loop: CASSLSSSRGEKLFF. The CDR3 bases are TGTGCCAGCAGCTTGTCAAGTAGCAGGGGAGAAAAACTGTTTTTT.

The V call is TRBV28, the J call TRBJ1-4; D call uncertain. The CDR3 loop spans 13 amino acids. V was trimmed by 7 bases and J by 0 bases, leaving 6 bases between them. CDR1 is MDHEN and CDR2 is SYDVKM in the germline V gene. This CDR3 is CASKGATNEKLFF. CDR3 coding DNA: TGTGCCAGCAAGGGAGCAACTAATGAAAAACTGTTTTTT.

V and J are TRBV6-5 and TRBJ1-1; tentatively, D is TRBD1 (6 bases). The CDR3 loop spans 14 amino acids. The V end lost 8 bases, the J end lost 2 bases, and 15 bases lay between the germline ends. The germline V gene encodes CDR1 MNHEY and CDR2 SVGAGI. CDR3 region: CASGRGAGNTEAFF. The CDR3 DNA sequence: TGTGCCAGCGGGAGGGGGGCTGGAAACACTGAAGCTTTCTTT.

A single count supports this clone. V usage is TRBV7-9 and J usage is TRBJ2-1; 9 bases match TRBD2. The CDR3 runs to 16 residues. Germline V gene lookup returns CDR1 SEHNR and CDR2 FQNEAQ (reference sequence). After removal of 5 bases from V and 7 bases from J, the junction contained 12 bases not matched to a gene. CDR3 region: CASSPRGGTSNNEQFF. CDR3 DNA: TGTGCCAGCAGCCCGCGTGGGGGGACTAGCAATAATGAGCAGTTCTTC.

The genes are TRBV5-6 and TRBJ2-7, with 11 bases aligning to TRBD1. The CDR3 is 15 amino acids. Germline V gives CDR1 SGHDT, CDR2 YYEEEE. J was trimmed by 5 bases and V by 4 bases; bases with no gene match: 8. The CDR3 bases are TGTGCCAGCAGCGTCCGGGACAGGGGGTTGCACGAGCAGTACGTC. Amino acid sequence: CASSVRDRGLHEQYV.

V and J are TRBV5-1 and TRBJ2-5; 7 bases align to TRBD2. This CDR3 is 14 amino acids long. V shed 0 bases and J 3 bases; nucleotides not matched to a gene: 2. Per germline, CDR1 SGHRS and CDR2 YFSETQ. The CDR3 spells CASSLDLAEETQYF. The CDR3 DNA reads as TGCGCCAGCAGCTTGGATCTAGCGGAAGAGACCCAGTACTTC.

The chain carries TRBV5-4 and TRBJ2-2; D is undetermined. The CDR3 sequence is 16 residues long. V gave up 0 bases and J gave up 2 bases, with 11 bases separating them. Per the germline V gene, CDR1 is SGHNT and CDR2 is YYREEE (reference sequence). The CDR3 DNA reads TGTGCCAGCAGCTTGGACCCAGACTCAAACACCGGGGAGCTGTTTTTT. Translation: CASSLDPDSNTGELFF.

The gene calls are TRBV6-5 and TRBJ1-5; the D is unclear. Trimming pared 4 bases from V and 4 bases from J, leaving 8 bases between. Germline-derived CDR1 and CDR2 are MNHEY and SVGAGI. The CDR3 sequence is 13 residues long. In nucleotides, the CDR3 is TGTGCCAGCAGTTTGGGTTTGAATCAGCCCCAGCATTTT. Translating gives CASSLGLNQPQHF.

V is TRBV6-6 and J is TRBJ2-7; 10 nucleotides match TRBD2. CDR3 length: 17 residues. The V gene end was trimmed by 5 bases and the J gene end by 2 bases; junction bases not matched to a gene: 12. CDR1 and CDR2 from the germline V gene are MNHNY and SVGAGI (reference sequence). CDR3 bases: TGTGCCAGCAGTCCCCAACTCTCAGCGGGAGGGCCCTACGAGCAGTACTTC. It codes for CASSPQLSAGGPYEQYF.

The genes are TRBV9 and TRBJ2-7; D may be TRBD2 (5 bases). The CDR3 consists of 15 residues. The V gene's germline CDR1 is SGDLS and CDR2 YYNGEE. Deletions cut 0 bases from V and 4 bases from J, with 14 bases between. The CDR3 loop is CASSVGSSERYEQYF. DNA for the CDR3: TGTGCCAGCAGCGTAGGTAGTAGCGAAAGGTACGAGCAGTACTTC. Full variable domain (missing parts from reference TRBV9 and TRBJ2-7): DSGVTQTPKHLITATGQRVTLRCSPRSGDLSVYWYQQSLDQGLQFLIQYYNGEERAKGNILERFSAQQFPDLHSELNLSSLELGDSALYFCASSVGSSERYEQYFGPGTRLTVT.